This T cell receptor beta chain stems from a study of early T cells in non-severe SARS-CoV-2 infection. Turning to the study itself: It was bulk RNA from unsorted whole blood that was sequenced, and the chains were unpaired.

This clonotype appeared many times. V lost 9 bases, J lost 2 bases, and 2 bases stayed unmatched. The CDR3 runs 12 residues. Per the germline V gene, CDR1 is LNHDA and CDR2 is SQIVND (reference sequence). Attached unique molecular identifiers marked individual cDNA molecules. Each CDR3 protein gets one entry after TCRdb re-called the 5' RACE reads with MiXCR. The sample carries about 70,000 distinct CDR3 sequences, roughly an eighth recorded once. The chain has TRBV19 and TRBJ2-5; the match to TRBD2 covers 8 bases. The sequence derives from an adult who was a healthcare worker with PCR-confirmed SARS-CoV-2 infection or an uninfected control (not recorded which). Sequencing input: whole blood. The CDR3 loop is CARGLAQETQYF. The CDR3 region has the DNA TGTGCCAGAGGACTAGCTCAAGAGACCCAGTACTTC. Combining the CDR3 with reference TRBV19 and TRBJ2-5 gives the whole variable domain DGGITQSPKYLFRKEGQNVTLSCEQNLNHDAMYWYRQDPGQGLRLIYYSQIVNDFQKGDIAEGYSVSREKKESFPLTVTSAQKNPTAFYLCARGLAQETQYFGPGTRLLVL.